The rows below give T cell receptor beta chains drawn from one sample of a study of Tregs in tolerant kidney transplant recipients. Produced via immunoSEQ multiplex PCR; TCRdb's table is partial and in-frame only. The sample lists approximately 20,000 clones, 65% occurring once. The antigens these receptors bind are not known. Sequences were obtained from Tregs from blood cultured with allogeneic cells. The receptors come from a human donor in good health. Both conserved end residues are part of each CDR3. D genes are given only for firm matches. Size is stated for part of the rows, as once, few or many counts, or as a class when the clone is expanded.

d_gene	v_gene	abundance	j_gene	CDR3nt	CDR3aa
.	TRBV5-4	once	TRBJ2-5	TGTGCCAGCAGCCCGAGCTGGGGCGAAGAGACCCAGTACTTC	CASSPSWGEETQYF
TRBD1	TRBV5-1	.	TRBJ1-1	TGCGCCAGCAGCCTCAACGTGAAGGGGGCCAACACTGAAGCTTTCTTT	CASSLNVKGANTEAFF
.	TRBV7-3	.	TRBJ2-2	TGTGCCAGCAGCCCAGTGAGCACCGGGGAGCTGTTTTTT	CASSPVSTGELFF
TRBD2	TRBV6-4	medium-sized	TRBJ2-3	TGTGCCAGCAGTAGGGACTACACAGATACGCAGTATTTT	CASSRDYTDTQYF
.	TRBV5-6	.	TRBJ2-2	TGTGCCAGCAGCTTACGGGGGACCACCGGGGAGCTGTTTTTT	CASSLRGTTGELFF
.	TRBV7-2	few	TRBJ2-1	TGTGCCAGCAGCTTATCTGCCTTCGAGCAGTTCTTC	CASSLSAFEQFF
.	TRBV6-1	.	TRBJ1-1	TGTGCCAGCACCCGAGACCTACCGAACACTGAAGCTTTCTTT	CASTRDLPNTEAFF
.	TRBV19	few	TRBJ1-6	TGTGCCAGTAGTATAGATCACGGGCCTAATTCACCCCTCCACTTT	CASSIDHGPNSPLHF
TRBD2	TRBV19	.	TRBJ2-5	TGTGCCAGTAGTATAAGAGCGGGGGTTGTAGAGACCCAGTACTTC	CASSIRAGVVETQYF
TRBD2	TRBV28	once	TRBJ2-5	TGTGCCAGCAGTCGCCATAGCGGGGGGAAAGAGACCCAGTACTTC	CASSRHSGGKETQYF
TRBD1	TRBV6-5	.	TRBJ2-3	TGTGCCAGCAGTTACTCGAGGACAGGGGTCAATACGCAGTATTTT	CASSYSRTGVNTQYF
.	TRBV7-9	.	TRBJ1-2	TGTGCCAGCAGCTTAGGAGGGGGATATGGCTACACCTTC	CASSLGGGYGYTF
.	TRBV7-9	.	TRBJ1-1	TGTGCCAGCAGCTTAGATCGGGCAGGAACTGAAGCTTTCTTT	CASSLDRAGTEAFF
.	TRBV19	few	TRBJ1-5	TGTGCCAGTAGTATCAGGGCGGATAGCAATCAGCCCCAGCATTTT	CASSIRADSNQPQHF
.	TRBV2	once	TRBJ2-1	TGTGCCAGCAGTGAAGCCTGGCGGCAGTTCTTC	CASSEAWRQFF
.	TRBV18	few	TRBJ1-2	TGTGCCAGCTCACCACAAGCCGACTATGGCTACACCTTC	CASSPQADYGYTF
TRBD1	TRBV11-3	once	TRBJ2-2	TGTGCCAGCAGCGCGGGACAGGGGAACACCGGGGAGCTGTTTTTT	CASSAGQGNTGELFF
TRBD1	TRBV18	.	TRBJ2-1	TGTGCCAGCTCCAAAGTGGACAGGAGGAATGAGCAGTTCTTC	CASSKVDRRNEQFF
TRBD2	TRBV10-2	few	TRBJ2-2	TGCGCCAGCAGTTCCGGACTAGTAGGTACCGGGGAGCTGTTTTTT	CASSSGLVGTGELFF
TRBD1	TRBV18	.	TRBJ2-1	TGTGCCAGCTTACGGACAGGGGGCTCCTACAATGAGCAGTTCTTC	CASLRTGGSYNEQFF
.	TRBV6-1	few	TRBJ2-2	TGTGCCAGCAGTGTACAAGGGGGGAACACCGGGGAGCTGTTTTTT	CASSVQGGNTGELFF
.	TRBV7-2	.	TRBJ1-3	TGTGCCAGCAGCTTAGGGGCCTTCTCTGGAAACACCATATATTTT	CASSLGAFSGNTIYF
.	TRBV2	few	TRBJ1-2	TGTGCCAGCAGCCGGGACGAACGGGATTATGGCTACACCTTC	CASSRDERDYGYTF
.	TRBV2	.	TRBJ1-6	TGTGCCAGCAGAAGGGGGGGGGCAGTTATTAATTCACCCCTCCACTTT	CASRRGGAVINSPLHF
.	TRBV6-1	.	TRBJ2-7	TGTGCCAGCAGAGGGGGTTACGAGCAGTACTTC	CASRGGYEQYF
TRBD2	TRBV4-2	.	TRBJ2-3	TGTGCCAGCAGCCTCGGGGTAGCGGGAGTGATGGATACGCAGTATTTT	CASSLGVAGVMDTQYF
.	TRBV6-6	once	TRBJ2-2	TGTGCCAGCAGTCCGACAGGGAACACCGGGGAGCTGTTTTTT	CASSPTGNTGELFF
.	TRBV18	.	TRBJ2-5	TGTGCCAGCTCACCACTTACTGCTAAAGAGACCCAGTACTTC	CASSPLTAKETQYF
.	TRBV6-1	.	TRBJ2-1	TGTGCCAGCAGCGCTGGCTATGAGCAGTTCTTC	CASSAGYEQFF
TRBD1	TRBV19	once	TRBJ2-5	TGTGCCAGTAGTATAGATCGACAGGGGAGGCAGACCCAGTACTTC	CASSIDRQGRQTQYF
.	TRBV11-1	.	TRBJ1-4	TGTGCCAGCAGCTTAGTGGGCCAGAATAATGAAAAACTGTTTTTT	CASSLVGQNNEKLFF
TRBD1	TRBV5-1	.	TRBJ2-7	TGCGCCAGCAGCCCGGGCGGGACAGGGGCCTACGAGCAGTACTTC	CASSPGGTGAYEQYF
.	TRBV29-1	.	TRBJ2-1	TGCAGCGTGTTTGGAGTCTACAATGAGCAGTTCTTC	CSVFGVYNEQFF
.	TRBV19	few	TRBJ1-3	TGTGCCAGTAGTAGGGGGTTCGGAAACACCATATATTTT	CASSRGFGNTIYF
TRBD1	TRBV15	.	TRBJ2-7	TGTGCCACCAGCAGAGATGGGGGGAGGACAGGGGACGAGCAGTACTTC	CATSRDGGRTGDEQYF
TRBD1	TRBV2	.	TRBJ1-5	TGTGCCAGCAGGCGGACAGGGGGCTTGAGCAATCAGCCCCAGCATTTT	CASRRTGGLSNQPQHF
.	TRBV5-1	.	TRBJ2-3	TGCGCCAGCAGCACTGGGACGACAGATACGCAGTATTTT	CASSTGTTDTQYF
.	TRBV5-8	few	TRBJ1-2	TGTGCCAGCAGCTTGCCTAGACCCTCCTATGGCTACACCTTC	CASSLPRPSYGYTF
.	TRBV9	.	TRBJ2-6	TGTGCCAGCAGCGTCCGAGGGCACTCTGGGGCCAACGTCCTGACTTTC	CASSVRGHSGANVLTF
.	TRBV30	.	TRBJ2-3	TGTGCCTGGACCCGATCGGGGGCAGATACGCAGTATTTT	CAWTRSGADTQYF
.	TRBV4-2	once	TRBJ2-5	TGTGCCAGCAGCGTTACGGGTCTTGAGACCCAGTACTTC	CASSVTGLETQYF
TRBD1	TRBV6-1	.	TRBJ1-2	TGTGCCAGCAAGAGGACAGGGAAAGATGGCTACACCTTC	CASKRTGKDGYTF
TRBD2	TRBV6-5	.	TRBJ2-7	TGTGCCAGCAGGGGACTAGCGGGCTACGAGCAGTACTTC	CASRGLAGYEQYF